Listed below are T cell receptor beta chains from one sample, sequenced in a study of Graves' ophthalmopathy and Graves' hyperthyroidism. TCRdb reprocessed the multiplex PCR reads via MiXCR and lists one record per CDR3 protein. The sample carries hundreds of thousands of distinct CDR3 sequences, about a fifth recorded once. Material: peripheral blood. These receptor sequences come from a woman aged 18-29 years with stable Graves' hyperthyroidism. Some clones in this sample may be carry-over from other donors' samples. Each CDR3 is given with its conserved first and last residue. The D gene is left open where the match is weak. Part of the rows lack a size; the others show once, few, many or a class for expanded clones.

clone_size j_call v_call d_call cdr3_nt cdr3_aa
many TRBJ2-5 TRBV2 . TGTGCCAGCAGTGCAGACCAGACCCAGTACTTC CASSADQTQYF
many TRBJ2-5 TRBV28 . TGTGCCAGCAGTTACGAGGGGACCCAGTACTTC CASSYEGTQYF
few TRBJ1-1 TRBV19 TRBD1 TGTGCCAGTAGGAGGGGGCCGGTCACTGAAGCTTTCTTT CASRRGPVTEAFF
. TRBJ1-2 TRBV2 . TGTGCCAGCCAGCGGGGACCAGAGGGGGGCTACACCTTC CASQRGPEGGYTF
. TRBJ1-1 TRBV7-9 . TGTGCCAGCAGCTCCCCCGGGGGGAGGGACACTGAAGCTTTCTTT CASSSPGGRDTEAFF
few TRBJ1-3 TRBV18 . TGTGCCAGCTCACCGTTGGCCGGAAACACCATATATTTT CASSPLAGNTIYF
many TRBJ2-5 TRBV20-1 . TGCAGTGCTAGCAGGGGCCCGACAAGCAACAAAGAGACCCAGTACTTC CSASRGPTSNKETQYF
many TRBJ1-1 TRBV6-2/TRBV6-3 TRBD1 TGTGCCAGCAGCCGGGACAGGACTGAAGCTTTCTTT CASSRDRTEAFF
. TRBJ1-5 TRBV9 . TGTGCCAGCAGCTTTGAGGAGGGCAATCAGCCCCAGCATTTT CASSFEEGNQPQHF
few TRBJ1-1 TRBV6-5 . TGTGCCAGCAGTTGGTTGCGGGGTTTTTCGGGCACTGAAGCTTTCTTT CASSWLRGFSGTEAFF
. TRBJ1-1 TRBV4-1 . TGCGCCAGCAGACGATCTATGAACACTGAAGCTTTCTTT CASRRSMNTEAFF
. TRBJ2-5 TRBV15 TRBD2 TGTGCCACCAGCAGAGGCTTAAAGGCTAGCGGGGGGCAGGGAGAGACCCAGTACTTC CATSRGLKASGGQGETQYF
many TRBJ2-3 TRBV6-2/TRBV6-3 TRBD2 TGTGCCAGCAGTTACTCGTCTGGGCGGGGGAACACAGATACGCAGTATTTT CASSYSSGRGNTDTQYF